These 18 T cell receptor beta chains originate from one sample sequenced in a study of T cell changes during pregnancy in multiple sclerosis. Produced via immunoSEQ multiplex PCR; TCRdb's table is partial and in-frame only. The data hold approximately 88,000 clones, with 94% observed a single time. Sequenced here: peripheral blood, sampled in the third trimester of pregnancy. The receptor source for this set is a female donor with multiple sclerosis, enrolled in a pregnancy study.

The V call is TRBV5-1, the J call TRBJ2-3; 10 nucleotides match TRBD2. The germline V gene encodes CDR1 SGHRS and CDR2 YFSETQ. This CDR3 has 17 amino acids. With V trimmed by 0 bases and J by 3 bases, 7 bases remained unmatched. CDR3 DNA: TGCGCCAGCAGCTTGGATACAGCGGGAGGGGCTACAGATACGCAGTATTTT. It specifies CASSLDTAGGATDTQYF.

The rearrangement uses TRBV5-1 and TRBJ2-7; 10 bases are a match to TRBD1. Germline values: CDR1 SGHRS, CDR2 YFSETQ. The CDR3 totals 15 residues. V shed 4 bases and J 4 bases; nucleotides not matched to a gene: 8. CDR3 sequence reads: CASSLRQGAFYEQYF. Here the CDR3 DNA reads TGCGCCAGCAGCCTCCGACAGGGGGCATTTTACGAGCAGTACTTC.

The rearrangement uses TRBV7-7 and TRBJ2-3, with TRBD2 identical over 10 bases. The CDR3 is 15 amino acids. Germline CDR1 reads SSHAT; CDR2 reads FNYEAQ (reference sequence). Losses at the gene ends were 6 bases for V and 5 bases for J; bases not matched to a gene: 8. Here the CDR3 reads CASSPTSGIGDTQYF. Here the CDR3 DNA reads TGTGCCAGCAGTCCCACTAGCGGGATAGGAGATACGCAGTATTTT.

This sequence joins TRBV9 and TRBJ2-7; TRBD2 aligns across 8 bases. CDR3 length: 17 residues. CDR1 and CDR2 from the germline V gene are SGDLS and YYNGEE. The ends lost 3 bases at V and 0 bases at J; junction bases unmatched: 11. CDR3 DNA: TGTGCCAGCAGCGCGGGGAAGGGCGGGAGGTTCTCCTACGAGCAGTACTTC. It encodes CASSAGKGGRFSYEQYF.

The gene calls are TRBV2 and TRBJ2-5; D is unclear. Germline V CDR1 and CDR2: SNHLY, FYNNEI. Trimming removed 3 bases at V and 9 bases at J, with 14 bases between. This CDR3 region has 13 residues. This chain's CDR3 is CASSDQPRVAQYF. As DNA, the CDR3 is TGTGCCAGCAGTGATCAACCGAGAGTCGCCCAGTACTTC.

The genes are TRBV28 and TRBJ1-2; TRBD1 matches 9 bases. The length of the CDR3 is 13 residues. Germline V CDR1 and CDR2: MDHEN, SYDVKM. The junction had 5 bases not matched to a gene; V was cut back by 6 bases and J by 6 bases. The CDR3 DNA follows: TGTGCCAGCAGCCCCACAGGGGGCCATGGCTACACCTTC. The encoded protein is CASSPTGGHGYTF.

This chain connects TRBV19 to TRBJ2-3; TRBD1 might be the D (7 bases). The CDR3 is 15 residues long. Trimming left V 5 bases short and J 3 bases short, with 15 bases between. CDR1 is LNHDA and CDR2 is SQIVND in the germline V gene (reference sequence). The CDR3, as DNA: TGTGCCAGTAGTTGGGCAGGGGGGAGAACAGATACGCAGTATTTT. It codes for CASSWAGGRTDTQYF.

V is TRBV6-5 and J is TRBJ2-5, with unresolved D. CDR1 is MNHEY and CDR2 is SVGAGI in the germline V gene. V was shortened by 2 bases and J by 2 bases, with 6 bases between the two germline ends. The CDR3 contains 13 residues. CDR3 coding DNA: TGTGCCAGCAGTTACCGCCGGCAAGAGACCCAGTACTTC. This gives the protein CASSYRRQETQYF.

The gene calls are TRBV28 and TRBJ2-7; D is unclear. The CDR3 loop spans 11 amino acids. The V and J ends lost 6 bases and 4 bases respectively, with 7 bases between them. Germline-derived CDR1 and CDR2 are MDHEN and SYDVKM. The DNA of the CDR3 is TGTGCCAGCAGCCGGTGGTACGAGCAGTACTTC. Translation gives CASSRWYEQYF.

This clone was recorded once. The chain joins TRBV7-9 to TRBJ2-7, with D tentatively TRBD1 (5 bases). CDR1 SEHNR and CDR2 FQNEAQ come from the germline V gene (reference sequence). Deletions cut 4 bases from V and 0 bases from J, with 13 bases between. The CDR3 runs 15 residues. The CDR3 nucleotides are TGTGCCAGCAGCTCAACCAACAGGCCCTCCTACGAGCAGTACTTC. It specifies CASSSTNRPSYEQYF.

The chain is built from TRBV10-2 and TRBJ2-7, with D maybe TRBD1 (5 bases). Trimming took 5 bases from V and 5 from J, leaving 7 bases between them. The CDR3 is 11 amino acids. Looked up from germline, CDR1 is WSHSY and CDR2 is SAAADI. This CDR3 reads CASSQGDEQYF. The CDR3 coding sequence is TGCGCCAGCAGTCAAGGGGACGAGCAGTACTTC.

In its sample, this clone was seen once. The chain is built from TRBV21-1 and TRBJ1-3; TRBD1 is the table's D call and was not checked against the DNA. TRBV21-1 is flagged as a pseudogene. The CDR3 covers 16 residues. CDR3 nucleotide sequence: TGTGCCAGCAACGAATGCCGCCGAGACAGGGAGGACACCATATATTTT. The encoded protein is CASNECRRDREDTIYF.

V gene TRBV27 combines with J gene TRBJ2-7; TRBD2 agrees at 9 bases. This CDR3 has 14 amino acids. Germline V gene lookup returns CDR1 MNHEY and CDR2 SMNVEV (reference sequence). Trimming took 2 bases from V and 4 from J; bases not matched to a gene: 3. The chain's CDR3 is CASSLRREGYEQYF. The CDR3 nucleotides are TGTGCCAGCAGTTTACGGCGGGAGGGGTACGAGCAGTACTTC.

In this sample, this clone turned up a few times. The CDR3 loop reads CASSPVTEHTIYF. CDR3 in DNA: TGTGCCAGCTCACCAGTGACAGAACACACCATATATTTT. The chain uses TRBV18 and TRBJ1-3; tentative D call: TRBD1 (5 bases). Germline V CDR1 and CDR2: KGHSH, LQKENI. The CDR3 is made up of 13 amino acids. V was shortened by 2 bases and J by 8 bases, with 10 bases between the two germline ends.

The chain uses TRBV19 and TRBJ2-1; 14 bases line up with TRBD2. Germline CDR1 is LNHDA and CDR2 is SQIVND (reference sequence). The CDR3 runs to 18 residues. V gave up 4 bases and J gave up 7 bases; unmatched junction bases: 12. The CDR3 nucleotides are TGTGCCAGTAGTACCCAGGGACTAGCGGGAGTAGGGCGTAATGAGCAGTTCTTC. Translation gives CASSTQGLAGVGRNEQFF.

This chain joins TRBV5-6 and TRBJ2-1; D is uncertain. CDR3 length: 16 amino acids. V lost 4 bases to trimming and J lost 0 bases, with 14 bases between them. Germline CDR1 SGHDT, CDR2 YYEEEE. CDR3 sequence (DNA): TGTGCCAGCAGCGTCGGGTCCGCCAGCTCCTACAATGAGCAGTTCTTC. It specifies CASSVGSASSYNEQFF.

V and J are TRBV19 and TRBJ2-7; TRBD2 agrees at 8 bases. V lost 8 bases and J lost 3; bases outside the gene matches: 0. Per the germline V gene, CDR1 is LNHDA and CDR2 is SQIVND (reference sequence). The CDR3 is 11 residues long. CDR3 DNA: TGTGCCAGTCGGGGGGGCTACGAGCAGTACTTC. Translating gives CASRGGYEQYF.

The CDR3 region is CASREPGLWTLEQYF. The CDR3 DNA is TGTGCCAGCAGGGAGCCGGGACTGTGGACGTTGGAGCAGTACTTC. The chain recombines TRBV11-2 with TRBJ2-7; possible D gene TRBD2, 6 bases. The CDR3 consists of 15 residues. V lost 6 bases and J 7 bases, leaving 22 bases between the germline ends. The germline V gene encodes CDR1 SGHAT and CDR2 FQNNGV.